This T cell receptor (beta chain) was profiled in a study of shared clonotypes between healthy human individuals. Per germline, CDR1 SGHRS and CDR2 YFSETQ. This CDR3 has 17 residues. V trimming: 0 bases; J trimming: 2 bases; junction bases outside the gene matches: 8. Data came from immunoSEQ multiplex PCR; TCRdb stores just in-frame clones and leaves some out. Seen here are about 460,000 clones, roughly three quarters observed once, and the top ten hold about 12%. The TCR comes from a woman in her 40s in good health. Some clones in this sample may be carry-over from other donors' samples. The chain links TRBV5-1 to TRBJ1-2; TRBD1 matches at 9 bases. The sample comprised PBMCs. CDR3 DNA: TGCGCCAGCAGCTTGGCAGGGACAGGGTGGCGGAACTATGGCTACACCTTC. Translation: CASSLAGTGWRNYGYTF.